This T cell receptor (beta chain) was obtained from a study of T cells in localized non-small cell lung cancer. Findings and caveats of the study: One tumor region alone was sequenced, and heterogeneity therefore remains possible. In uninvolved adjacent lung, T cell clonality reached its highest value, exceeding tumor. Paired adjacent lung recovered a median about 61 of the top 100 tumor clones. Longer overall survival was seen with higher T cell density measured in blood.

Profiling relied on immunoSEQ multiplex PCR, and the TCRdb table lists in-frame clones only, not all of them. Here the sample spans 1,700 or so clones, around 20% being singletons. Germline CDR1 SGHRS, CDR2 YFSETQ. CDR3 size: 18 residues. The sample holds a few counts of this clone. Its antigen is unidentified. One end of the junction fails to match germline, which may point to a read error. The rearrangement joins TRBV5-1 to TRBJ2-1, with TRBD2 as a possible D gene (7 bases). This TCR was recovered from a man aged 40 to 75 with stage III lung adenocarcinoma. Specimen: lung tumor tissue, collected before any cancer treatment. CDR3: CASNLGLLIAGALSEQFF. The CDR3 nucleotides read TGCGCCAGCAACTTGGGATTATTGATCGCGGGGGCGCTCAGTGAGCAGTTCTTC.